These 29 T cell receptor beta chains originate from one sample sequenced in a study of cytomegalovirus exposure and HLA in healthy donors. It was with 60 Vbeta and 13 Jbeta primers that the PCR ran. Measured with immunoSEQ multiplex PCR; TCRdb has only the in-frame clones, and not every one. The data contain roughly 190,000 clones, 9.5% to 15% of them singletons. Specimen: PBMCs. The receptors originated from a man in his fifties in good health and CMV-seropositive.

The table lists this clone with a few counts. The chain employs TRBV7-2 and TRBJ1-4; 7 nucleotides align to TRBD1. Germline trimming cut 4 bases from V and 7 bases from J; bases unmatched to any gene: 6. Germline V gene sequence: CDR1 SGHTA, CDR2 FQGNSA. The CDR3 has 14 residues. CDR3 loop: CASSSTGFSEKLFF. The CDR3 nucleotides are TGTGCCAGCAGCTCGACAGGGTTCAGTGAAAAACTGTTTTTT.

In this sample, this clone turned up a few times. J is TRBJ2-6 and V is TRBV9, with a weak D call TRBD2 (6 bases). CDR1 and CDR2 (germline): SGDLS, YYNGEE. The CDR3 length is 15 residues. V was cut by 0 bases and J by 2 bases, with 6 bases left in between. The CDR3 sequence: CASSVGGAGANVLTF. DNA of the CDR3: TGTGCCAGCAGCGTAGGGGGGGCTGGGGCCAACGTCCTGACTTTC.

V is TRBV2 and J is TRBJ2-6, with D maybe TRBD1 (6 bases). Germline CDR1 is SNHLY and CDR2 is FYNNEI. The V end was cut by 4 bases, the J end by 2 bases, with 12 bases between. The CDR3 covers 16 residues. The CDR3 reads CASSGNRVPGANVLTF. The CDR3, as DNA: TGTGCCAGCAGTGGAAACAGGGTCCCTGGGGCCAACGTCCTGACTTTC.

The J gene is TRBJ1-2, the V gene TRBV7-2, with 8 bases identical to TRBD1. The trim removed 5 bases at V and 2 bases at J, leaving 7 bases unmatched. CDR3 length: 15 amino acids. Germline CDR1 is SGHTA and CDR2 is FQGNSA. The CDR3 DNA reads as TGTGCCAGCAGCCCGCGGACAGGGTCCAACTATGGCTACACCTTC. As protein: CASSPRTGSNYGYTF.

The chain employs TRBV29-1 and TRBJ1-1; a possible D gene is TRBD1 (6 bases). Germline V gives CDR1 SQVTM, CDR2 ANQGSEA. The CDR3 is made up of 14 amino acids. Between the trimmed V and J ends, which lost 0 bases and 4 bases, there was a span of 12 bases. In DNA form, the CDR3 reads TGCAGCGTTGAAGATGGAAGGGGGGGCACTGAAGCTTTCTTT. Its protein is CSVEDGRGGTEAFF.

This clone was picked up one time. This chain links TRBV9 with TRBJ1-6; perhaps TRBD1 as D (5 bases). V dropped 3 bases and J dropped 7 bases, with 8 bases sitting between them. Germline V gene data show CDR1 as SGDLS and CDR2 as YYNGEE. This CDR3 is 13 amino acids long. DNA for the CDR3: TGTGCCAGCAGCGCTGACAGCAATTCACCCCTCCACTTT. It yields the protein CASSADSNSPLHF.

In this sample, this clone turned up a few times. The chain is built from TRBV18 and TRBJ1-2; TRBD1 might be the D (5 bases). V shed 3 bases and J shed 5 bases, with 16 bases lying between them. The CDR3 is 15 residues long. Germline lookup yields CDR1 KGHSH and CDR2 LQKENI. The DNA of the CDR3 is TGTGCCAGCTCACCGCTTCAGGGTGAGAGGTATGGCTACACCTTC. It specifies CASSPLQGERYGYTF.

The chain links TRBV5-4 to TRBJ2-3; D perhaps matches TRBD1 (5 bases). Germline V gene data show CDR1 as SGHNT and CDR2 as YYREEE (reference sequence). The V end was cut by 3 bases, the J end by 1 base, with 12 bases between. The CDR3 length is 15 residues. CDR3 DNA: TGTGCCAGCAGCTCCGAGGCACAGGGCACAGATACGCAGTATTTT. Its protein is CASSSEAQGTDTQYF. Full variable domain (missing parts from reference TRBV5-4 and TRBJ2-3): ETGVTQSPTHLIKTRGQQVTLRCSSQSGHNTVSWYQQALGQGPQFIFQYYREEENGRGNFPPRFSGLQFPNYSSELNVNALELDDSALYLCASSSEAQGTDTQYFGPGTRLTVL.

This clone has only a few counts. The J gene is TRBJ2-2, the V gene TRBV6-5, with 11 positions matching TRBD2. The CDR3 length is 16 residues. Trimming cost V 1 base and J 4 bases; bases outside gene matches: 2. The germline V gene has CDR1 MNHEY and CDR2 SVGAGI. The CDR3 nucleotides are TGTGCCAGCAGTTACTTAGCGGGGGGGCCCACCGGGGAGCTGTTTTTT. Encoded protein: CASSYLAGGPTGELFF.

This clone was seen more than once but under ten times. The chain employs TRBV6-6 and TRBJ1-4; tentative D call: TRBD1 (5 bases). The germline V and J ends were trimmed by 8 bases and 7 bases, with 17 bases remaining between them. The length of the CDR3 is 14 residues. From germline, CDR1 is MNHNY and CDR2 SVGAGI (reference sequence). The CDR3 coding sequence is TGTGCCAGCTCCATCCTGGGGGGGGGTGAAAAACTGTTTTTT. Translation gives CASSILGGGEKLFF.

This clone was observed a handful of times. The chain uses TRBV27 and TRBJ1-5; weak D call: TRBD1 (6 bases). The CDR3 sequence is 15 residues long. Germline CDR1 is MNHEY and CDR2 is SMNVEV (reference sequence). V was trimmed by 8 bases and J by 0 bases, leaving 14 bases between them. Here the CDR3 DNA reads TGTGCCAGCGGACAGCCCCGTTATAGCAATCAGCCCCAGCATTTT. It encodes CASGQPRYSNQPQHF.

This clone was seen only a few times. The rearrangement links TRBV15 to TRBJ2-5; D perhaps matches TRBD1 (6 bases). V lost 5 bases to trimming and J lost 5 bases, with 12 bases between them. The germline V gene has CDR1 LNHNV and CDR2 YYDKDF (reference sequence). The CDR3 consists of 13 residues. Written as DNA, the CDR3 is TGTGCCACCAGCGCCAGGGGAGTGGAGACCCAGTACTTC. Amino acid sequence: CATSARGVETQYF.

V is TRBV7-9 and J is TRBJ2-5, with 8 bases matching TRBD1. Germline trimming cut 5 bases from V and 2 bases from J; bases unmatched to any gene: 4. The CDR3 loop spans 14 amino acids. Germline V gene data show CDR1 as SEHNR and CDR2 as FQNEAQ (reference sequence). CDR3 DNA sequence: TGTGCCAGCAGCCTTCGACAGGGGCAAGAGACCCAGTACTTC. This sequence encodes CASSLRQGQETQYF. Full variable domain (outside the CDR3, taken from reference TRBV7-9 and TRBJ2-5): DTGVSQNPRHKITKRGQNVTFRCDPISEHNRLYWYRQTLGQGPEFLTYFQNEAQLEKSRLLSDRFSAERPKGSFSTLEIQRTEQGDSAMYLCASSLRQGQETQYFGPGTRLLVL.

The CDR3 nucleotides are TGTGCCAGCAGTTACGGGCAGGGCTTTCAGCCCCAGCATTTT. This gives the protein CASSYGQGFQPQHF. The chain employs TRBV6-5 and TRBJ1-5; maybe TRBD1 (5 bases). V lost 2 bases and J 6 bases, leaving 11 bases between the germline ends. Per germline, CDR1 MNHEY and CDR2 SVGAGI. The CDR3 is 14 amino acids.

The chain joins TRBV7-9 to TRBJ1-1, with a possible D match to TRBD1 (5 bases). The CDR3 has 15 amino acids. Germline V gives CDR1 SEHNR, CDR2 FQNEAQ (reference sequence). V lost 0 bases and J lost 1, with 9 bases in between. The CDR3 sequence: CASSLALDKNTEAFF. The CDR3 region has the DNA TGTGCCAGCAGCTTAGCCTTGGACAAGAACACTGAAGCTTTCTTT.

The CDR3 DNA reads TGCGCCAGCAGTCGGACTAGCGGCACAGATACGCAGTATTTT. Translating it yields CASSRTSGTDTQYF. This rearrangement joins TRBV5-1 to TRBJ2-3, with 9 bases lining up with TRBD2. V was clipped by 5 bases and J by 1 base; unmatched bases: 2. CDR1 and CDR2 from the germline V gene are SGHRS and YFSETQ. CDR3 length: 14 amino acids.

This clone was seen ten or more times. This chain connects TRBV6-6 to TRBJ1-5, with D possibly being TRBD1 (6 bases). The V end lost 9 bases, the J end lost 5 bases, and 14 bases lay between the germline ends. CDR1 MNHNY and CDR2 SVGAGI come from the germline V gene (reference sequence). This CDR3 has 13 amino acids. CDR3 residues: CASSVNRDQPQHF. CDR3 sequence (DNA): TGTGCCAGTTCCGTCAACAGGGATCAGCCCCAGCATTTT.

This clone was counted a few times. The genes are TRBV18 and TRBJ2-2; D is perhaps TRBD1 (6 bases). The V and J ends lost 3 bases and 2 bases respectively, with 13 bases between them. Germline-derived CDR1 and CDR2 are KGHSH and LQKENI. The CDR3 contains 16 residues. The CDR3 is CASSPRRTVNTGELFF. DNA of the CDR3: TGTGCCAGCTCACCGCGAAGGACAGTAAACACCGGGGAGCTGTTTTTT.

V is TRBV6-5 and J is TRBJ2-7, with TRBD1 identical over 10 bases. Germline V gene lookup returns CDR1 MNHEY and CDR2 SVGAGI. The trim removed 4 bases at V and 4 bases at J, leaving 4 bases unmatched. The CDR3 loop spans 14 amino acids. CDR3 residues: CASSFRDRGYEQYF. CDR3 sequence (DNA): TGTGCCAGCAGTTTCCGGGACAGGGGTTACGAGCAGTACTTC.

This clone was recorded a few times. Other DNA sequences from this sample encode an identical CDR3 as well. The chain uses TRBV5-1 and TRBJ1-5; D gene unclear. CDR3 size: 15 residues. Germline-derived CDR1 and CDR2 are SGHRS and YFSETQ. V was trimmed by 0 bases and J by 0 bases, leaving 7 bases between them. Here the CDR3 reads CASSLGGDSNQPQHF. DNA for the CDR3: TGCGCCAGCAGCTTGGGGGGAGATAGCAATCAGCCCCAGCATTTT. Full variable domain (remainder filled in from reference TRBV5-1 and TRBJ1-5): KAGVTQTPRYLIKTRGQQVTLSCSPISGHRSVSWYQQTPGQGLQFLFEYFSETQRNKGNFPGRFSGRQFSNSRSEMNVSTLELGDSALYLCASSLGGDSNQPQHFGDGTRLSIL.

V and J are TRBV4-2 and TRBJ1-6, with D tentatively TRBD1 (6 bases). V was shortened by 4 bases and J by 7 bases, with 20 bases between the two germline ends. Germline V CDR1 and CDR2: LGHNA, YNFKEQ. The CDR3 has 17 residues. CDR3 loop: CASSLPGGGVVNSPLHF. The CDR3 coding sequence is TGTGCCAGCAGCCTTCCTGGGGGCGGCGTGGTGAATTCACCCCTCCACTTT.

The rearrangement joins TRBV6-5 to TRBJ1-3; D not certain. The CDR3 is made up of 14 amino acids. Germline V gives CDR1 MNHEY, CDR2 SVGAGI. The V end was cut by 7 bases, the J end by 1 base, with 11 bases between. CDR3: CASTSHYSGNTIYF. Written as DNA, the CDR3 is TGTGCCAGCACCTCACATTATTCTGGAAACACCATATATTTT.

The chain carries TRBV7-2 and TRBJ1-2; tentative D call: TRBD1 (5 bases). This CDR3 comprises 14 residues. The germline V gene has CDR1 SGHTA and CDR2 FQGNSA. V was cut by 5 bases and J by 7 bases, with 17 bases left in between. This chain's CDR3 is CASSPVSAGLGYTF. CDR3 nucleotide sequence: TGTGCCAGCAGCCCCGTATCTGCGGGGCTTGGCTACACCTTC.

This clone was seen more than once but under ten times. J is TRBJ2-2 and V is TRBV7-3; 14 bases match TRBD2. The CDR3 length is 17 residues. V trimming: 5 bases; J trimming: 7 bases; junction bases outside the gene matches: 9. Germline V gene lookup returns CDR1 SGHTA and CDR2 FQGTGA. Here the CDR3 reads CASSRWTSGGPGGELFF. CDR3 nucleotide sequence: TGTGCCAGCAGCCGCTGGACTAGCGGGGGGCCGGGCGGGGAGCTGTTTTTT. Filled out from reference TRBV7-3 and TRBJ2-2, the complete variable domain reads GAGVSQTPSNKVTEKGKYVELRCDPISGHTALYWYRQSLGQGPEFLIYFQGTGAADDSGLPNDRFFAVRPEGSVSTLKIQRTERGDSAVYLCASSRWTSGGPGGELFFGEGSRLTVL.

V is TRBV5-4 and J is TRBJ1-3; D is ambiguous. Germline-derived CDR1 and CDR2 are SGHNT and YYREEE (reference sequence). The CDR3 consists of 16 residues. With 0 bases removed from V and 0 bases from J, the gap between germline ends came to 10 bases. The CDR3 bases are TGTGCCAGCAGCTTGGTTCAGGATAACTCTGGAAACACCATATATTTT. Encoded protein: CASSLVQDNSGNTIYF. Full variable domain (rest looked up from reference TRBV5-4 and TRBJ1-3): ETGVTQSPTHLIKTRGQQVTLRCSSQSGHNTVSWYQQALGQGPQFIFQYYREEENGRGNFPPRFSGLQFPNYSSELNVNALELDDSALYLCASSLVQDNSGNTIYFGEGSWLTVV.

In this sample, this clone turned up a few times. This chain connects TRBV7-2 to TRBJ1-4, with D possibly matching TRBD1 (6 bases). The CDR3 sequence is 17 residues long. Trimming removed 4 bases at V and 5 bases at J, with 20 bases between. CDR1 is SGHTA and CDR2 is FQGNSA in the germline V gene. CDR3 in amino acids: CASSYGRAGVTNEKLFF. CDR3 DNA: TGTGCCAGCAGCTATGGCAGGGCAGGGGTTACGAATGAAAAACTGTTTTTT. Complete variable domain (other parts from reference TRBV7-2 and TRBJ1-4): GAGVSQSPSNKVTEKGKDVELRCDPISGHTALYWYRQSLGQGLEFLIYFQGNSAPDKSGLPSDRFSAERTGGSVSTLTIQRTQQEDSAVYLCASSYGRAGVTNEKLFFGSGTQLSVL.

The rearrangement uses TRBV29-1 and TRBJ2-7; tentative D call: TRBD1 (5 bases). From germline, CDR1 is SQVTM and CDR2 ANQGSEA. The CDR3 loop spans 12 amino acids. V was trimmed by 5 bases and J by 3 bases, leaving 11 bases between them. DNA of the CDR3: TGCAGCGTTCTAACAGGTAACTACGAGCAGTACGTC. Translated: CSVLTGNYEQYV.

This chain links TRBV7-2 with TRBJ2-7, with 7 nucleotides matching TRBD2. V trimming: 2 bases; J trimming: 0 bases; junction bases outside the gene matches: 7. Germline V CDR1 and CDR2: SGHTA, FQGNSA. The CDR3 extends over 16 amino acids. CDR3 nucleotides: TGTGCCAGCAGCTTACAAGCGGGACGGAACTCCTACGAGCAGTACTTC. It translates to CASSLQAGRNSYEQYF.

The table lists this clone with a few counts. V gene TRBV7-2 combines with J gene TRBJ2-1, with 14 bases fitting TRBD2. V dropped 7 bases and J dropped 8; count of bases not matched to a gene: 10. This CDR3 has 16 residues. Germline V lookup: CDR1 SGHTA, CDR2 FQGNSA. CDR3 region: CASTLSTSGGAYEQFF. CDR3 bases: TGTGCCAGCACCCTATCGACTAGCGGGGGGGCGTATGAGCAGTTCTTC.